Here is one TCR beta chain with its context. The target antigen is unknown. The data are from a study of cytomegalovirus exposure and HLA in healthy donors. Germline-derived CDR1 and CDR2 are MDHEN and SYDVKM. The CDR3 runs to 14 residues. Trimming took 2 bases from V and 7 from J; bases not matched to a gene: 4. The study, taken as a whole, reports: As was reported, the HLA-A and HLA-B alleles of most subjects were accurately predicted from TCR beta sequences.

13 Jbeta primers and 60 Vbeta primers were used for the PCR. Using immunoSEQ multiplex PCR, the repertoire was profiled, and TCRdb retains in-frame clones only, with some absent. The data contain 150,000 or so clones, 75% of them singletons. The receptor was derived from a man between 18 and 35 years old in good health and CMV-seropositive. Material for sequencing was PBMCs. The genes are TRBV28 and TRBJ1-4; TRBD1 matches at 7 bases. The CDR3 spells CASSLSRGFEKLFF. The CDR3 DNA sequence: TGTGCCAGCAGTTTAAGCAGGGGGTTTGAAAAACTGTTTTTT.